This entry concerns a single T cell receptor beta chain. The repertoire was sequenced with immunoSEQ multiplex PCR; TCRdb's copy has only in-frame clones and lacks some. The sample includes under 250,000 clones, 80% to 90% of them seen just once. The sample originates from a study of blood T cell repertoires in COVID-19. Sequenced sample: peripheral blood. This receptor was obtained from a man between 35 and 55 years old with active or convalescent COVID-19.

The CDR3 coding sequence is TGTGCCAGCAGCCAAGCTGGACTAGCGGGGGATGAGACCCAGTACTTC. Protein: CASSQAGLAGDETQYF. The genes are TRBV4-2 and TRBJ2-5; 13 bases are a match to TRBD2. The CDR3 covers 16 residues. J gave up 5 bases and V 1 base, and 4 bases lay outside the gene matches. The germline CDR1 and CDR2 sequences are LGHNA and YNFKEQ.